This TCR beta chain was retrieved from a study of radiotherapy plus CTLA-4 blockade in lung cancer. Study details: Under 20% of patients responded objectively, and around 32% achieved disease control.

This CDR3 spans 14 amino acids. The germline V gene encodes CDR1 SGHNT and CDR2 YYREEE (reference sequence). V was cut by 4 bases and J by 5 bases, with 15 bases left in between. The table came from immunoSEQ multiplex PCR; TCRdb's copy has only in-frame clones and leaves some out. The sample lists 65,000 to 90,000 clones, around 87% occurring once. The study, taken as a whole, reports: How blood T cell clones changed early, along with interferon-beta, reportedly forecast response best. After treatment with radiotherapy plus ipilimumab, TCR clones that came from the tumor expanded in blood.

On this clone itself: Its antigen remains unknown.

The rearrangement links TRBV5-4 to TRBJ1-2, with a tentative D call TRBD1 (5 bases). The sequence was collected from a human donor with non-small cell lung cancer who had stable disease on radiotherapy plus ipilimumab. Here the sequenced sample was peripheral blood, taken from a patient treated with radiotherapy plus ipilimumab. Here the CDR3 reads CASSRGGTDYGYTF. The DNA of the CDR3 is TGTGCCAGCAGCCGGGGGGGGACTGATTATGGCTACACCTTC.